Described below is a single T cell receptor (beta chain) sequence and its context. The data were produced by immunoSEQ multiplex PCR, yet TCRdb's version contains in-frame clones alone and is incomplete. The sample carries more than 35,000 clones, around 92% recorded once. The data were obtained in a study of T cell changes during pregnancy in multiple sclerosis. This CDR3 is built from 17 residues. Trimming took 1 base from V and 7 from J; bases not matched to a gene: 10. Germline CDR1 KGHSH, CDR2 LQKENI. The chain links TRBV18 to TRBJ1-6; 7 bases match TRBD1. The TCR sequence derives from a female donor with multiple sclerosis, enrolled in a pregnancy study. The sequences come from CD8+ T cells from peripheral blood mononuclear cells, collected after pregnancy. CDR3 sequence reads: CASSPLTRQGFNSPLHF. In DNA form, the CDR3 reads TGTGCCAGCTCACCACTTACAAGACAGGGTTTCAATTCACCCCTCCACTTT.